This T cell receptor (beta chain) was recovered during a study of CD8 T cells in Susac syndrome (dated by TCRdb to between 2017 and 2020). For the study in its entirety: Among the Susac syndrome patients who were sequenced, clinically active disease was present in over 5 and clinical remission was observed in about eight. At blood withdrawal, Susac syndrome patients were either therapy-naive, taking corticosteroids (in some cases with IVIg as well), or taking IVIg alone. The study used repertoire sequencing to test whether antigen drove CD8+ T cell activation and differentiation in Susac syndrome. The study compared CD8+ T cell repertoire clonality among 12 healthy donors, 14 Susac syndrome patients and some 16 multiple sclerosis patients.

With regard to this clonotype: It lacks a known antigen. There are no base qualities to consult, and no much larger clone falls within one base.

Trimming costs V 4 bases and J 7 bases, and their ends lie 28 bases apart. The CDR1 and CDR2 encoded by the germline V gene are LGHNA and YNFKEQ. Reading from cysteine to phenylalanine, the CDR3 counts 18 amino acids. The sequence is cut down to CDR3 DNA, 54 bases in frame from base 1. Peripheral blood CD8+ and CD4+ T cells from healthy donors, Susac syndrome patients and multiple sclerosis patients were profiled using high-throughput TCR beta sequencing. Recently defined diagnostic criteria for definite or probable disease were met by the Susac syndrome patients. Bulk CD8+ and CD4+ T cells were purified by magnetic negative isolation, while CD8+ TEMRA cells were enriched using FACS. Blood was collected in EDTA tubes and processed within 24 hours, with PBMCs isolated through density gradient centrifugation. PBMCs intended for TCR sequencing were cryopreserved in liquid nitrogen and were subsequently thawed in a 37 degrees C water bath. The sorted or isolated CD4+, CD8+ and CD8+ TEMRA cells reached a purity of at least 90%.

Overall study outcomes, separate from this receptor: Susac syndrome CD8+ repertoires showed clonal expansion, highest in CD8+ TEMRA cells and greater in clinically active than remitting patients. More than 15 Susac-specific public clones were identified in the total CD8+ repertoire, and roughly five Susac-specific public clones were identified in the CD8+ TEMRA repertoire. The number of individuals in the TCR sequencing and HLA analysis was acknowledged as relatively small.

RNA was extracted using the RNeasy kit, and roughly 0.45 to 1 microgram was reverse transcribed with random hexamers. The immunoSEQ multiplex PCR assay, covering 54 Vbeta and 13 Jbeta segments, was used to amplify TCR beta CDR3 regions. To correct PCR amplification bias, a synthetic template baseline was used for both primer optimization and computational correction. The published analysis was carried out like this. Only productive sequences were kept, with reads annotated to V, D and J genes according to IMGT and analyzed in immunoSEQ Analyzer. Clonality was calculated as one minus the Shannon entropy normalized by log2 of the number of productive unique sequences. Public and private clones were assessed among the 100 most prevalent clones of each patient and control. A clone was defined as Susac-specific if it was absent from the healthy and MS cohorts, from roughly 990 published viral clones and from other ImmuneACCESS disease sequences. TCRdb trimmed public reads at Q25 via fastp, called clones via MiXCR and kept in-frame beta chains. Under each unique CDR3 protein, matching rows form one entry showing the most common genes and DNA. It is TCRdb's table, rather than the study itself, that gives the V and J calls and clone size. Present in this sample are around 170,000 distinct CDR3 sequences, just under 95% of which were seen just once. In total, the top ten clones hold 0.15% to 0.2% of the sample.

The source is a human donor with Susac syndrome. The sample taken for sequencing was CD8+ T cells from PBMCs. Recombination joined TRBV4-2 with TRBJ1-1; the D gene assignment is ambiguous. Read as DNA, the sequence is TGTGCCAGCAGCCGGTTAATCGGGGAGGAGTTAGAAGAGGGTGAAGCTTTCTTT. The encoded protein is CASSRLIGEELEEGEAFF.